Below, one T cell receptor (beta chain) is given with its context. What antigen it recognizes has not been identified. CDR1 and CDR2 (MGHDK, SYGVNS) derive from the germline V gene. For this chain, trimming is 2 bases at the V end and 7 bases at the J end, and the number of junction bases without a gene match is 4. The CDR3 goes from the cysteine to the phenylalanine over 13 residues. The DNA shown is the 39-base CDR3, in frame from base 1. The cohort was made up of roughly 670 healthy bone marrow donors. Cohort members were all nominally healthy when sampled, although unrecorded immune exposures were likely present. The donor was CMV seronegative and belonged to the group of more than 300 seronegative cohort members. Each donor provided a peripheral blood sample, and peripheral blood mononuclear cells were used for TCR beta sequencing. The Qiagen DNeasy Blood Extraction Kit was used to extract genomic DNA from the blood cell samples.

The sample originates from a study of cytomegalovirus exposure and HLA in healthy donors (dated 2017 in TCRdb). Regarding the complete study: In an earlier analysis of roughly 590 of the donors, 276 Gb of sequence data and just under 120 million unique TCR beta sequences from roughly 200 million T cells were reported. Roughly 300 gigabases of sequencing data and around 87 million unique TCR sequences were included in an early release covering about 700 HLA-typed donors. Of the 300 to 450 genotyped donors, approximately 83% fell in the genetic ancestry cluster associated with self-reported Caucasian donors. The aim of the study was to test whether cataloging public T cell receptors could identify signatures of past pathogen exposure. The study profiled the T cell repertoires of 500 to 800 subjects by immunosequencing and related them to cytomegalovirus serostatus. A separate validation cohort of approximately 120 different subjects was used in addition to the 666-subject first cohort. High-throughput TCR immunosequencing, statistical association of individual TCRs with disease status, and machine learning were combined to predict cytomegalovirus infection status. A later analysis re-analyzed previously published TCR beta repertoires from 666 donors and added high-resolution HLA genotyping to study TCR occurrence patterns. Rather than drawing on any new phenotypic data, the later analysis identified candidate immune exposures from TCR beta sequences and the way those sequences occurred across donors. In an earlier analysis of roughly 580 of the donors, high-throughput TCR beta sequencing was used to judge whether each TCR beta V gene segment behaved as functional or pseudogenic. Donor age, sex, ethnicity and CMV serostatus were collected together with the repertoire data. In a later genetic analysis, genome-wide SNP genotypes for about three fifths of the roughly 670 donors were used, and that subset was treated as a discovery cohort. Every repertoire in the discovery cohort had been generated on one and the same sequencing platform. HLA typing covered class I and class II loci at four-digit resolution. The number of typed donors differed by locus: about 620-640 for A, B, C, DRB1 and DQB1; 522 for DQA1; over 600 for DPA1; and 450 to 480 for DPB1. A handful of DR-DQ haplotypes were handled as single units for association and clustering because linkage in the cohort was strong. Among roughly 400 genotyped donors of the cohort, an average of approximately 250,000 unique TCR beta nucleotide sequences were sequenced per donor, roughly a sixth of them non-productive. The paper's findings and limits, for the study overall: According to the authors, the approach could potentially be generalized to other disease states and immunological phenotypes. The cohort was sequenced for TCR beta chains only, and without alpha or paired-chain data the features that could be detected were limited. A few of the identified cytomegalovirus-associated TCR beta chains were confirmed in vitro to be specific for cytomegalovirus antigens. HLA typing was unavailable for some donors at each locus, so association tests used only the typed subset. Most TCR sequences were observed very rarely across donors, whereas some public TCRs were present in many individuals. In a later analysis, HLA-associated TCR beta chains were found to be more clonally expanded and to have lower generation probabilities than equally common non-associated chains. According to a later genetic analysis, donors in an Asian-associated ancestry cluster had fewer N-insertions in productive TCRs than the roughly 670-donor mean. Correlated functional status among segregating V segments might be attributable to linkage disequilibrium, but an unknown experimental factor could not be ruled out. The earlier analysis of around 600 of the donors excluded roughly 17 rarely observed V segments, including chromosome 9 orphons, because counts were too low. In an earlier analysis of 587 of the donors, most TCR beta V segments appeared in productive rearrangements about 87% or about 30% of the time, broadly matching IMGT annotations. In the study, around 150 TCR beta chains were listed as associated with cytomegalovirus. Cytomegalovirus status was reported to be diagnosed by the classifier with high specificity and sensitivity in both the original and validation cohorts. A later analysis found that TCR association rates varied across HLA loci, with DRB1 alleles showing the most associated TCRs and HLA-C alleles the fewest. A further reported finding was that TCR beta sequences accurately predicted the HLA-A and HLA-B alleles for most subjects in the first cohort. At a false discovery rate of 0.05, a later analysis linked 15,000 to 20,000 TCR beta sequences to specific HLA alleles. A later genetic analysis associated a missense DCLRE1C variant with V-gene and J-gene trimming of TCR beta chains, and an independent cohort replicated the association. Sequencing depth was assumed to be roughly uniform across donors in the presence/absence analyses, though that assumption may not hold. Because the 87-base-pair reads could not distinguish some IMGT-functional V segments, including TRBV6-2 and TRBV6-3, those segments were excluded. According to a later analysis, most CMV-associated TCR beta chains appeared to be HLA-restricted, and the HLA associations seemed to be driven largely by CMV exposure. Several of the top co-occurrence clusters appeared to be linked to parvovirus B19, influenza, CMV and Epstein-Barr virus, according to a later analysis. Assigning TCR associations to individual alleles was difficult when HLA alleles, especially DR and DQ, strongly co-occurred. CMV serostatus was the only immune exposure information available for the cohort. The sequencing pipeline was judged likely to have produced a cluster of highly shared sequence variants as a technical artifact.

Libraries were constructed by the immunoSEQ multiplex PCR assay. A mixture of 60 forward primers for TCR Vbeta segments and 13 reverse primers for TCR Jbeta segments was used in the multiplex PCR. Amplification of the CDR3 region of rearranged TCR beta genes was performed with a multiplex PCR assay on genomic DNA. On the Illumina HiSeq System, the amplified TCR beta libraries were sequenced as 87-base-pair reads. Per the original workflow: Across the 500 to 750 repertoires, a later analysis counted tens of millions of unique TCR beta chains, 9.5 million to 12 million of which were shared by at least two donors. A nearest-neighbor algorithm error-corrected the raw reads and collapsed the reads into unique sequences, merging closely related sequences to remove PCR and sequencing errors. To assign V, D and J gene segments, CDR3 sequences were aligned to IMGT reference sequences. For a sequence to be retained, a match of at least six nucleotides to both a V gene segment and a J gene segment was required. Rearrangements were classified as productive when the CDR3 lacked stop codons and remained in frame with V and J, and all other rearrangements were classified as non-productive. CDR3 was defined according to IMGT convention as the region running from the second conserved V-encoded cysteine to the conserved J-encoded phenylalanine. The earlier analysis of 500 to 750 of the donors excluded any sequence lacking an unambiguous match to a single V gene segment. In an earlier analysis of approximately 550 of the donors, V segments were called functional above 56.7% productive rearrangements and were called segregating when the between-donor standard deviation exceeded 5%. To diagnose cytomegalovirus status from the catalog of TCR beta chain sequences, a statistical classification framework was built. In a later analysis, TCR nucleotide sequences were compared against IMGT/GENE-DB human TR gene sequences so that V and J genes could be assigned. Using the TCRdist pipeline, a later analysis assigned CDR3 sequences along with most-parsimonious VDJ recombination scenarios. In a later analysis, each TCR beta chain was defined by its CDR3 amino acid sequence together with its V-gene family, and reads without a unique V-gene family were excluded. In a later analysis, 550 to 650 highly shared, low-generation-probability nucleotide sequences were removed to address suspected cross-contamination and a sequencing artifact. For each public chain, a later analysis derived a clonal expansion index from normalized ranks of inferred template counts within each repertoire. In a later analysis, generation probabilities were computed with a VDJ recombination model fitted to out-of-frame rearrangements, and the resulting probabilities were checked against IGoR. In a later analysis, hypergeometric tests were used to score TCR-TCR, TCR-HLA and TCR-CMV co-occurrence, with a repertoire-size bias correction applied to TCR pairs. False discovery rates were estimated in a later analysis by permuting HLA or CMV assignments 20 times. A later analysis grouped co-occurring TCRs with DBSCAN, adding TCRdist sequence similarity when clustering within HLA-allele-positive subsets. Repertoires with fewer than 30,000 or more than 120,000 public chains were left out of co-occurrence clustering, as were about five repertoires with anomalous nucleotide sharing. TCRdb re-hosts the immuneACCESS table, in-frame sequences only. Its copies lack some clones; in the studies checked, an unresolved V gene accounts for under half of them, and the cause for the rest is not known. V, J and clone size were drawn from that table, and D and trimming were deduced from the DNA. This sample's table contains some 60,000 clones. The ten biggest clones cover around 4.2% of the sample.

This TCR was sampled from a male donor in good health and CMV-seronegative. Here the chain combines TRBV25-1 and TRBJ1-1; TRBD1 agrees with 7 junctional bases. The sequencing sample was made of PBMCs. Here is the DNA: TGTGCCAGCAGTGAAGAGAACAGGGGTGAAGCTTTCTTT. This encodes CASSEENRGEAFF.